The 24 T cell receptor beta chains below all came from one sample that was sequenced in a study of blood T cell repertoires in COVID-19. Using immunoSEQ multiplex PCR, the repertoire was profiled, and TCRdb retains in-frame clones only, with some absent. The sample yields about 290,000 clones, around nine tenths seen once. What was sequenced was peripheral blood. The receptors shown here come from a woman aged 40 to 49 who had recovered from COVID-19.

This chain links TRBV30 with TRBJ1-5, with D perhaps TRBD1 (5 bases). Per the germline V gene, CDR1 is GTSNPN and CDR2 is SVGIG (reference sequence). V was cut by 3 bases and J by 0 bases, with 15 bases left in between. This CDR3 is built from 16 residues. The CDR3 loop is CAWSAQPRDSNQPQHF. As DNA, the CDR3 is TGTGCCTGGAGCGCCCAGCCCAGGGATAGCAATCAGCCCCAGCATTTT.

This chain uses TRBV6-1 with TRBJ1-5; TRBD1 is a possible D gene (5 bases). This CDR3 region has 17 residues. Trimming cost V 1 base and J 2 bases, with 15 bases left between them. The germline V gene has CDR1 MNHNS and CDR2 SASEGT. CDR3 sequence reads: CASSEDLGQGGNQPQHF. The CDR3 region has the DNA TGTGCCAGCAGTGAAGATCTAGGGCAGGGCGGCAATCAGCCCCAGCATTTT.

This clone was counted a single time. The chain is built from TRBV7-6 and TRBJ2-7, with a weak D call TRBD2 (5 bases). The V gene's germline CDR1 is SGHVS and CDR2 FNYEAQ. Trimming shortened V by 1 base and J by 2 bases, and 18 bases separated the two germline ends. The CDR3 sequence is 17 residues long. The CDR3 nucleotides read TGTGCCAGCAGCTTAGGCTCTCGCTCTCCTAGCCCCTACGAGCAGTACTTC. This encodes CASSLGSRSPSPYEQYF.

The chain has TRBV24-1 and TRBJ2-2; 11 bases are a match to TRBD2. This CDR3 is 17 amino acids long. Trimming at V came to 4 bases and at J to 4 bases, leaving 7 bases not matched to a gene. Germline V gene lookup returns CDR1 KGHDR and CDR2 SFDVKD. Written as DNA, the CDR3 is TGTGCCACCAGTGACCGCCGACTAGCGGGACCCACCGGGGAGCTGTTTTTT. This encodes CATSDRRLAGPTGELFF.

This sequence joins TRBV13 and TRBJ1-1; D gene ambiguous. The V and J ends lost 5 bases and 0 bases respectively, with 10 bases between them. CDR1 and CDR2 from the germline V gene are PRHDT and FYEKMQ (reference sequence). The CDR3 sequence is 14 residues long. The chain's CDR3 is CASSPTQMNTEAFF. The CDR3 bases are TGTGCCAGCAGCCCGACACAGATGAACACTGAAGCTTTCTTT.

This clone was found once. The chain carries TRBV7-9 and TRBJ1-1; TRBD1 is a possible D gene (6 bases). The CDR3 totals 16 residues. Trimming stripped 2 bases from V and 0 bases from J, with 13 bases between. Germline CDR1 and CDR2: SEHNR and FQNEAQ (reference sequence). The DNA of the CDR3 is TGTGCCAGCAGCTTACCGGGGGGGCAGGTGAACACTGAAGCTTTCTTT. Amino acid sequence: CASSLPGGQVNTEAFF.

This chain uses TRBV5-8 with TRBJ2-1; 8 nucleotides line up with TRBD2. Germline assignment: CDR1 SGHTS and CDR2 YDEGEE. The length of the CDR3 is 18 residues. With 0 bases clipped from V and 8 bases from J, the junction kept 16 bases outside the gene matches. The CDR3 DNA sequence: TGTGCCAGCAGCTTGGCAGGGACTAGTCTGGGTAGTCAGTATGAGCAGTTCTTC. Translated: CASSLAGTSLGSQYEQFF.

V and J are TRBV6-5 and TRBJ1-2; the D is unclear. The CDR3 has 16 residues. V was clipped by 0 bases and J by 3 bases, with 14 bases between them. Germline assignment: CDR1 MNHEY and CDR2 SVGAGI. The CDR3 DNA reads TGTGCCAGCAGTTACTCGATACAAGAGGATCACTATGGCTACACCTTC. Protein sequence: CASSYSIQEDHYGYTF.

CDR3 in DNA: TGTGCCAGCGACAAGACAGGTTTTCCCTTAGGGACCGGGGAGCTGTTTTTT. It translates to CASDKTGFPLGTGELFF. The J gene is TRBJ2-2, the V gene TRBV7-8; D perhaps matches TRBD1 (6 bases). This CDR3 region has 17 residues. Deletions cut 8 bases from V and 5 bases from J, with 24 bases between. The germline CDR1 and CDR2 sequences are SGHVS and FQNEAQ.

This chain links TRBV28 with TRBJ2-3; 7 positions agree with TRBD2. Germline V gives CDR1 MDHEN, CDR2 SYDVKM. Trimming at V came to 10 bases and at J to 5 bases, leaving 6 bases not matched to a gene. This CDR3 contains 12 residues. Written as DNA, the CDR3 is TGTGCCATCGGACTAGTGATAGATACGCAGTATTTT. Translation: CAIGLVIDTQYF.

The chain couples TRBV27 to TRBJ1-2, with TRBD1 identical over 7 bases. Germline V CDR1 and CDR2: MNHEY, SMNVEV (reference sequence). The length of the CDR3 is 14 residues. Germline trimming cut 4 bases from V and 5 bases from J; bases unmatched to any gene: 7. DNA of the CDR3: TGTGCCAGCAGTTCCGGGGGACAGTTTTATGGCTACACCTTC. Amino acids: CASSSGGQFYGYTF.

This chain links TRBV10-2 with TRBJ2-7, with 9 bases identical to TRBD2. Germline V gene sequence: CDR1 WSHSY, CDR2 SAAADI. CDR3 length equals 13 residues. Trimming took 4 bases from V and 6 from J; bases not matched to a gene: 4. The CDR3 coding sequence is TGCGCCAGCAGTGTTAGCGGGAGCCCCGAGCAGTACTTC. Encoded protein: CASSVSGSPEQYF.

The chain carries TRBV5-5 and TRBJ2-7; 8 positions agree with TRBD2. Germline trimming cut 0 bases from V and 6 bases from J; bases unmatched to any gene: 8. This CDR3 is built from 15 residues. Germline V gene sequence: CDR1 SGHKS, CDR2 YYEKEE (reference sequence). The CDR3 is CASSLVPGGPFEQYF. For the CDR3, the DNA is TGTGCCAGCAGCTTGGTTCCGGGAGGGCCTTTCGAGCAGTACTTC.

The chain couples TRBV18 to TRBJ1-1, with D possibly being TRBD1 (5 bases). The V end lost 1 base, the J end lost 0 bases, and 9 bases lay between the germline ends. The CDR3 runs 15 residues. CDR1 and CDR2 from the germline V gene are KGHSH and LQKENI. CDR3: CASSPRSGMNTEAFF. CDR3 bases: TGTGCCAGCTCACCACGATCAGGGATGAACACTGAAGCTTTCTTT.

This chain uses TRBV9 with TRBJ2-7, with D unclear. Germline V gene sequence: CDR1 SGDLS, CDR2 YYNGEE. The CDR3 has 14 amino acids. Trimming left V 3 bases short and J 0 bases short, with 10 bases between. DNA of the CDR3: TGTGCCAGCAGCGAAGACTGGAACTCCTACGAGCAGTACTTC. It yields the protein CASSEDWNSYEQYF.

This rearrangement joins TRBV7-8 to TRBJ2-3, with TRBD1 as a possible D gene (5 bases). Germline lookup yields CDR1 SGHVS and CDR2 FQNEAQ. The length of the CDR3 is 13 residues. The V end lost 5 bases, the J end lost 4 bases, and 10 bases lay between the germline ends. CDR3 in amino acids: CASSGASPDTQYF. The CDR3, as DNA: TGTGCCAGCAGCGGGGCGAGCCCAGATACGCAGTATTTT.

DNA for the CDR3: TGTGCCAGCAGTCCCCTGACTAGCCATGAGCAGTTCTTC. This translates into CASSPLTSHEQFF. This chain links TRBV6-5 with TRBJ2-1; 7 bases match TRBD2. V gave up 5 bases and J gave up 8 bases; unmatched junction bases: 6. Germline V CDR1 and CDR2: MNHEY, SVGAGI. The CDR3 loop spans 13 amino acids.

The V call is TRBV30, the J call TRBJ1-1; D gene ambiguous. Trimming cost V 0 bases and J 3 bases, with 8 bases left between them. The germline V gene has CDR1 GTSNPN and CDR2 SVGIG (reference sequence). The CDR3 has 13 residues. The CDR3 DNA is TGTGCCTGGAGTGTGGTCAGCGACACTGAAGCTTTCTTT. Its translation is CAWSVVSDTEAFF.

The chain has TRBV7-9 and TRBJ2-7; 12 bases are a match to TRBD1. Germline CDR1 reads SEHNR; CDR2 reads FQNEAQ (reference sequence). The CDR3 is 15 residues long. The V gene end was trimmed by 3 bases and the J gene end by 3 bases; junction bases not matched to a gene: 3. The CDR3 sequence: CASSFRDRGHYEQYF. In DNA form, the CDR3 reads TGTGCCAGCAGCTTCAGGGACAGGGGGCACTACGAGCAGTACTTC.

The chain links TRBV2 to TRBJ2-5, with D perhaps TRBD2 (7 bases). The germline CDR1 and CDR2 sequences are SNHLY and FYNNEI. This CDR3 comprises 13 residues. The V end lost 7 bases, the J end lost 1 base, and 10 bases lay between the germline ends. CDR3 coding DNA: TGTGCCAGCACGGGGGGCTCCCAAGAGACCCAGTACTTC. It encodes CASTGGSQETQYF.

The chain has TRBV11-2 and TRBJ2-5; 11 bases map to TRBD1. V was pared by 5 bases and J by 4 bases, with 6 bases of the junction left unmatched. CDR3 length: 15 amino acids. Per germline, CDR1 SGHAT and CDR2 FQNNGV. CDR3 sequence reads: CASSPGQGAGETQYF. CDR3 coding DNA: TGTGCCAGCAGCCCTGGACAGGGGGCGGGAGAGACCCAGTACTTC.

The gene calls are TRBV6-5 and TRBJ1-3; 7 positions agree with TRBD1. The germline V gene encodes CDR1 MNHEY and CDR2 SVGAGI. This CDR3 has 14 residues. The V segment lost 8 bases and the J segment 4 bases; nucleotides outside the gene matches: 8. CDR3 nucleotide sequence: TGTGCCAGCGTCCGGGACAGTGGGGGAAACACCATATATTTT. Residues: CASVRDSGGNTIYF.

The chain uses TRBV18 and TRBJ2-3; TRBD1 aligns across 7 bases. This CDR3 comprises 17 residues. Germline CDR1 KGHSH, CDR2 LQKENI. V lost 7 bases, J lost 0 bases, and 13 bases stayed unmatched. Here the CDR3 DNA reads TGTGCCAGCTTGGACCGGGACAGATTCACTAGCACAGATACGCAGTATTTT. This codes for CASLDRDRFTSTDTQYF. Using reference TRBV18 and TRBJ2-3 for the parts outside the CDR3, the full variable domain is NAGVMQNPRHLVRRRGQEARLRCSPMKGHSHVYWYRQLPEEGLKFMVYLQKENIIDESGMPKERFSAEFPKEGPSILRIQQVVRGDSAAYFCASLDRDRFTSTDTQYFGPGTRLTVL.

The chain is built from TRBV29-1 and TRBJ1-2, with D possibly matching TRBD1 (6 bases). Trimming cost V 2 bases and J 3 bases, with 13 bases left between them. Germline CDR1 and CDR2: SQVTM and ANQGSEA. The CDR3 is 14 residues long. The CDR3 sequence is CSVEQGRSDYGYTF. The CDR3 nucleotides read TGCAGCGTTGAACAGGGGCGATCCGACTATGGCTACACCTTC.